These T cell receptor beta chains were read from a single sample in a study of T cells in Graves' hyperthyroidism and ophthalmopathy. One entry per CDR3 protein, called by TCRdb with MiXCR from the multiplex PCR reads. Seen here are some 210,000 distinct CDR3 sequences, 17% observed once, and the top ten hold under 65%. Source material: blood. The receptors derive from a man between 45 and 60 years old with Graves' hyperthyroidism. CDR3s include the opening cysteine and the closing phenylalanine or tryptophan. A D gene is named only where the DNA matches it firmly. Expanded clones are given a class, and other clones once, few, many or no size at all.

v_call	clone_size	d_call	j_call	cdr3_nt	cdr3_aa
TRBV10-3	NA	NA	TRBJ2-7	TGTGCCATCAGCCAAGGGGGGGGGAGATACGAGCAGTACTTC	CAISQGGGRYEQYF
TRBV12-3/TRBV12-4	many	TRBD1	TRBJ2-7	TGTGCCAGCAGTCCTACAGGGGGCGAGCAGTACTTC	CASSPTGGEQYF
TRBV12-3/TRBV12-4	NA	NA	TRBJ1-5	TGTGCCAGCAGCCCCACAGGAGGGGAACAGCCCCAGCATTTT	CASSPTGGEQPQHF
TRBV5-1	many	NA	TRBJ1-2	TGCGCCAGCAGCTTGGTCGGGGATTATGGCTACACCTTC	CASSLVGDYGYTF
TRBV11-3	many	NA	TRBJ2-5	TGTGCCAGCAGCTTAGCGGTACGAGCACAAGAGACCCAGTACTTC	CASSLAVRAQETQYF
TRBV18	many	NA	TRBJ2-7	TGTGCCAGCTCACCGACTGAAGAGCAGTACTTC	CASSPTEEQYF
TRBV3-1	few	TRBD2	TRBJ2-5	TGTGCCAGCAGCCACCCGAGGACTAGCTGGATGGAGACCCAGTACTTC	CASSHPRTSWMETQYF
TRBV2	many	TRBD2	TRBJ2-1	TGTGCCAGCAGTGAACTAGCGGGAGGGCGGAGCTCCTACAATGAGCAGTTCTTC	CASSELAGGRSSYNEQFF
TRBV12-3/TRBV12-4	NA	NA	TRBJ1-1	TGTGCCAGCAGCCGACAGTTGAGCACTGAAGCTTTCTTT	CASSRQLSTEAFF
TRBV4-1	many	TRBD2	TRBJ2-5	TGCGCCAGCAGCCAATGGACTAGCAGAAGGTGGGAGACCCAGTACTTC	CASSQWTSRRWETQYF
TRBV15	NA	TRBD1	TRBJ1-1	TGTGCCACCAGCACTCTAGGACAGGGGGACACTGAAGCTTTCTTT	CATSTLGQGDTEAFF
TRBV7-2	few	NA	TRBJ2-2	TGTGCCAGCAGCTTAAGTCTATCCCCCGGGGAGCTGTTTTTT	CASSLSLSPGELFF
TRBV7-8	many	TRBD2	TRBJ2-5	TGTGCCAGCAGCTTAGGGAGGGGTCTAGCGGGAGTATGGAAGGTGACCCAGTACTTC	CASSLGRGLAGVWKVTQYF
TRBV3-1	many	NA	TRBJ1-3	TGTGCCAGCAGCCAAGGAAGGAGGGCAGGCGCTGGAAACACCATATATTTT	CASSQGRRAGAGNTIYF
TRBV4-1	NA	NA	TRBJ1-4	TGCGCCAGCAGCGATCTGAGGGCAGGGATAATCGGAAAGGATGAAAAACTGTTTTTT	CASSDLRAGIIGKDEKLFF
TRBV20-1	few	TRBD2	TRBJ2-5	TGCAGTGCGAACGGACTAGGATCCCAAGAGACCCAGTACTTC	CSANGLGSQETQYF
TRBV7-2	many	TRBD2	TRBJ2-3	TGTGCCAGCAGCTTAATTAGCGGGAGTAGGTCAGATACGCAGTATTTT	CASSLISGSRSDTQYF
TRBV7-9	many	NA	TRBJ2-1	TGTGCCAGCAGCTTAGCCCATGAGCAGTTCTTC	CASSLAHEQFF
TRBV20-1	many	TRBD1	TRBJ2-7	TGCAGTGCTAGAGGTGGACAGGGGGCATACGAGCAGTACTTC	CSARGGQGAYEQYF
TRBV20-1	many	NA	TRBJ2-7	TGCAGTGCCCAGGGTTCGGGTGAGCAGTACTTC	CSAQGSGEQYF
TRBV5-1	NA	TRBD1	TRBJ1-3	TGCGCCAGCAGCCCGACAGGGACTGGAAACACCATATATTTT	CASSPTGTGNTIYF
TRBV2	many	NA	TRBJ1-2	TGTGCCAGCCCGCAGGGAAAAAACTCCTATGGCTACACCTTC	CASPQGKNSYGYTF
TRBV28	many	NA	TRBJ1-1	TGTGCCAGCACCGGACAGTGGACTGAAGCTTTCTTT	CASTGQWTEAFF
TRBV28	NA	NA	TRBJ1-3	TGTGCCAGCAGTCCCTCCGGGGGGTGGAGGTCTGGAAACACCATATATTTT	CASSPSGGWRSGNTIYF
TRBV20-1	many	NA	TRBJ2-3	TGCAGTGCCCTTCATCTCGGCACAGATACGCAGTATTTT	CSALHLGTDTQYF
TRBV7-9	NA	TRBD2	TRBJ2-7	TGTGCCAGCAGCCCACCTAGCGGGAGTTTTGTCCGCTACGAGCAGTACTTC	CASSPPSGSFVRYEQYF
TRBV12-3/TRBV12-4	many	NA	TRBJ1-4	TGTGCCAGCAGTCCCCATCGGTCGCTTAGCGCTAATGAAAAACTGTTTTTT	CASSPHRSLSANEKLFF
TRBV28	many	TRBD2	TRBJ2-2	TGTGCCAGCCTAACTAGCGGCTACACCGGGGAGCTGTTTTTT	CASLTSGYTGELFF
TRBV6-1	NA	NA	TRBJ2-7	TGTGCCAGCAGTGAACAGCACGAATACGAGCAGTACTTC	CASSEQHEYEQYF
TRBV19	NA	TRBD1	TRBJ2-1	TGTGCATCCGAAAGTAGGGGGCGTATCTACAATGAGCAGTTCTTC	CASESRGRIYNEQFF
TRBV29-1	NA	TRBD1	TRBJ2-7	TGCAGCGTGGGACAGGGGGTAGACGAGCAGTACTTC	CSVGQGVDEQYF
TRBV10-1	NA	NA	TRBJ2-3	TGCGCCAGCAGTGAGGGGCATTCTAACTGGCTGGATACGCAGTATTTT	CASSEGHSNWLDTQYF
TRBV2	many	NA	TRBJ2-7	TGTGCCAGCAGTGATTTAGCGGAATCCTACGAGCAGTACTTC	CASSDLAESYEQYF
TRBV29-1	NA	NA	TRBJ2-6	TGCAGCGTTATTGAGCAGGCTGGGGCCAACGTCCTGACTTTC	CSVIEQAGANVLTF
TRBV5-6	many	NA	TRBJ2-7	TGTGCCAGCAGCGGTGCCGGGACACCCTACGAGCAGTACTTC	CASSGAGTPYEQYF
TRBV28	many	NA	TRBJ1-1	TGTGCCAGCAGCTTAGGGGACACTGAAGCTTTCTTT	CASSLGDTEAFF
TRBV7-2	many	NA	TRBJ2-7	TGTGCCAGCAGCTCCCAGCGGAGCTCCTACGAGCAGTACTTC	CASSSQRSSYEQYF
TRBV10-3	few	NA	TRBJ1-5	TGTGCCATCAGTGAGTCGGTGAGATCCGATCAGCCCCAGCGTTTT	CAISESVRSDQPQRF
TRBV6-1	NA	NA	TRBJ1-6	TGTGCCAGCAGAAACGGAGAGAATTCACCCCTCCACTTT	CASRNGENSPLHF
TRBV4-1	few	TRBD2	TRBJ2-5	TGCGCCAGCAGCCAATTCCCGGGGGGGAGCTTAGACCCCTCGGAGACCCAGTACTTC	CASSQFPGGSLDPSETQYF
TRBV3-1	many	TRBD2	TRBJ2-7	TGTGCCAGCAGCCCACAGACTAGCTTGTACGAGCAGTACTTC	CASSPQTSLYEQYF
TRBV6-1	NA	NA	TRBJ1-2	TGTGCCAGCAGTGTAGACAGGAGAGGCTATGGCTACACCTTC	CASSVDRRGYGYTF
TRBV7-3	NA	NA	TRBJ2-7	TGTGCCAGTACTCCAGGTACGTCCTACGAGCAGTACTTC	CASTPGTSYEQYF
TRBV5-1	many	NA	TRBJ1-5	TGCGCCAGCAGTTCAGACGGAACCTCCAATCAGCCCCAGCATTTT	CASSSDGTSNQPQHF
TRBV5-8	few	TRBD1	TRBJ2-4	TGTGCCAGCAGCGTAGGACAGGGAGTCAAAAACATTCAGTACTTC	CASSVGQGVKNIQYF
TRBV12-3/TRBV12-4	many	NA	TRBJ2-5	TGTGCCAGCAGTTGGGACGACCTTTGGGAGACCCAGTACTTC	CASSWDDLWETQYF
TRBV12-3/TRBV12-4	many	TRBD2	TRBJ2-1	TGTGCCAGCAGTCAACTAGTGGGGGGGGGCTACAATGAGCAGTTCTTC	CASSQLVGGGYNEQFF
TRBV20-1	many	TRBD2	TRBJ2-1	TGCAGTGCTAGTCATAGCGGGAGCCCCTACAATGAGCAGTTCTTC	CSASHSGSPYNEQFF
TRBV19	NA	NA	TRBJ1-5	TGTGCCAGTAGTATACCACGGGGCAGACGGAGCAATCAGCCCCAGCATTTT	CASSIPRGRRSNQPQHF
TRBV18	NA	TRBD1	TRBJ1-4	TGTGCCAGCTCACCAAGTATGGCCGGGACAGGGAGTGAAAAACTGTTTTTT	CASSPSMAGTGSEKLFF
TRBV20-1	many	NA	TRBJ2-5	TGCAGTGCTAGAGGAACCAACTCAGGGACCCAGTACTTC	CSARGTNSGTQYF
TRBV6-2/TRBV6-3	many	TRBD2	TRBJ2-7	TGTGCCAGCACCCCGGGACTAGCGGGAGGAAGCTACGAGCAGTACTTC	CASTPGLAGGSYEQYF
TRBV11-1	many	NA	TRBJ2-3	TGTGCCAGCAGCTTGGCGAATAGGCGGGGAACAGATACGCAGTATTTT	CASSLANRRGTDTQYF
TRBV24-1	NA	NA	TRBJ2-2	TGTGCCACCAGTACAGGAAGTTTTCCCGGGGAGCTGTTTTTT	CATSTGSFPGELFF
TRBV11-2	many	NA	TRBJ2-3	TGTGCCAGCAGCGCCACCCGGGACCAACCCACAGATACGCAGTATTTT	CASSATRDQPTDTQYF
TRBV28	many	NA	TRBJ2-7	TGTGCCAGCAGTGGACTCCGGGACGGAGGGACCTACGAGCAGTACTTC	CASSGLRDGGTYEQYF
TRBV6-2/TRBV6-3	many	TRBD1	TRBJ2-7	TGTGCCAGCAGAGGGACAGGGGTCTACGAGCAGTACTTC	CASRGTGVYEQYF